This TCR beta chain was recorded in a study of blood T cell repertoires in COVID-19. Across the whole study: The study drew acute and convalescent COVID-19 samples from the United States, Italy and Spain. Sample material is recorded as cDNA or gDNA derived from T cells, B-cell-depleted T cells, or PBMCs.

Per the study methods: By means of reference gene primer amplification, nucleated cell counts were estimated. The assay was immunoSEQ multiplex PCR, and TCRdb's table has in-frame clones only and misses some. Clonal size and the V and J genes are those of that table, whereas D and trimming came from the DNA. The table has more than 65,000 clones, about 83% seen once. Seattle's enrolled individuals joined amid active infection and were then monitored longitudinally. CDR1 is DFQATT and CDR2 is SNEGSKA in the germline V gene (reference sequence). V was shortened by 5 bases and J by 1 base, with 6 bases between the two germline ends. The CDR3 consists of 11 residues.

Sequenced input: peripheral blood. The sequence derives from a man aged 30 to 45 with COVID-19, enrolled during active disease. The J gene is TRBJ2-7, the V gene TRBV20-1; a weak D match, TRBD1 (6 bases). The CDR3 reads CSADRSYEQYF. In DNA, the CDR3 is TGCAGTGCTGACAGGTCCTACGAGCAGTACTTC.